The clone carrying this T cell receptor (beta chain) was seen a few times. Its antigen is not known. The CDR3 covers 15 residues. V was shortened by 0 bases and J by 1 base, with 9 bases between the two germline ends. Germline CDR1 is ENHRY and CDR2 is SYGVKD. This record comes from a study of T-cell memory formation after mild COVID-19. Study details: There were largely donor-specific TCR clusters. General study results and limits: Confirmation was lacking for SARS-CoV-2 specificity of second-wave clones that peaked on day 37. Chiefly within CM and EM were the contracting CD4+ clones; CD8+ ones were within EMRA.

Employing constant-segment primers, 5'RACE generated TCR alpha and TCR beta cDNA libraries bearing sample barcodes and UMIs. TCRdb reanalysed the 5' RACE reads using MiXCR and keeps one entry per CDR3 protein. The table shows more than 300,000 distinct CDR3 sequences, with around 13% occurring only once. The sample taken for sequencing was PBMCs or a T cell subset sorted from them (not recorded which). This receptor was identified in a man between 18 and 29 years old who had mild COVID-19 (a few samples of this study predate the infection). Cell type and time point are not known. The chain has TRBV10-3 and TRBJ2-5; D is unclear. The CDR3 here is CAISESAVTQETQYF. In DNA, the CDR3 is TGTGCCATCAGTGAGTCTGCCGTTACCCAAGAGACCCAGTACTTC.